These 18 T cell receptor beta chains were all obtained from the same sample, sequenced in a study of cytomegalovirus exposure and HLA in healthy donors. PCR employed 60 Vbeta and 13 Jbeta primers. Sequencing used immunoSEQ multiplex PCR; TCRdb keeps in-frame clones, though not all of them. Found here are some 110,000 clones; the top ten clones hold more than 0.9%. Sequences were obtained from PBMCs. Source of these receptors: a man aged 18 to 29 in good health and CMV-seronegative.

V is TRBV19 and J is TRBJ2-3, with 9 bases fitting TRBD1. The CDR3 totals 15 residues. Germline CDR1 is LNHDA and CDR2 is SQIVND (reference sequence). Trimming at V came to 6 bases and at J to 3 bases, leaving 7 bases not matched to a gene. Here the CDR3 reads CASRQGAGYTDTQYF. The CDR3 DNA is TGTGCCAGTAGACAGGGGGCAGGGTATACAGATACGCAGTATTTT.

The chain has TRBV5-1 and TRBJ1-1; D remains unclear. Trimming left V 0 bases short and J 4 bases short, with 7 bases between. The germline CDR1 and CDR2 sequences are SGHRS and YFSETQ. The CDR3 loop spans 13 amino acids. The CDR3 DNA reads as TGCGCCAGCAGCTTGGCAACCGGCACTGAAGCTTTCTTT. Translation: CASSLATGTEAFF.

The CDR3 coding sequence is TGCAGCGCGGGACAGGGTGGGGATACGCAGTATTTT. Translation: CSAGQGGDTQYF. The V and J genes are TRBV29-1 and TRBJ2-3; 9 bases agree with TRBD1. CDR3 length: 12 residues. V shed 7 bases and J 6 bases; nucleotides not matched to a gene: 5. CDR1 SQVTM and CDR2 ANQGSEA come from the germline V gene.

The chain employs TRBV5-1 and TRBJ2-1; 7 bases are shared with TRBD1. This CDR3 is 16 amino acids long. Germline CDR1 is SGHRS and CDR2 is YFSETQ. The V gene end was trimmed by 1 base and the J gene end by 0 bases; junction bases not matched to a gene: 4. CDR3 region: CASSLLGTASYNEQFF. In DNA form, the CDR3 reads TGCGCCAGCAGCTTGCTGGGGACAGCCTCCTACAATGAGCAGTTCTTC. The variable domain in full, completed from reference TRBV5-1 and TRBJ2-1, reads KAGVTQTPRYLIKTRGQQVTLSCSPISGHRSVSWYQQTPGQGLQFLFEYFSETQRNKGNFPGRFSGRQFSNSRSEMNVSTLELGDSALYLCASSLLGTASYNEQFFGPGTRLTVL.

The chain carries TRBV7-9 and TRBJ2-1; 13 bases are a match to TRBD2. CDR3 length: 16 residues. The germline CDR1 and CDR2 sequences are SEHNR and FQNEAQ (reference sequence). J lost 7 bases, V lost 5 bases, and 8 bases had no gene match. In DNA, the CDR3 is TGTGCCAGCAGCCCTGGACTAGCGGGGGCGGGGAATGAGCAGTTCTTC. This codes for CASSPGLAGAGNEQFF.

The chain has TRBV9 and TRBJ2-1; D remains unclear. CDR3 size: 15 residues. V was clipped by 0 bases and J by 6 bases, with 13 bases between them. Germline V gene lookup returns CDR1 SGDLS and CDR2 YYNGEE. The CDR3 DNA follows: TGTGCCAGCAGCGTAGACAGAAGAATAGGCAATGAGCAGTTCTTC. Protein product: CASSVDRRIGNEQFF. The full variable domain, rest sourced from reference TRBV9 and TRBJ2-1, is DSGVTQTPKHLITATGQRVTLRCSPRSGDLSVYWYQQSLDQGLQFLIQYYNGEERAKGNILERFSAQQFPDLHSELNLSSLELGDSALYFCASSVDRRIGNEQFFGPGTRLTVL.

The chain has TRBV18 and TRBJ2-1, with 10 bases aligning to TRBD2. The V segment lost 2 bases and the J segment 3 bases; nucleotides outside the gene matches: 7. The CDR3 is 17 amino acids. CDR1 and CDR2 (germline): KGHSH, LQKENI. CDR3 loop: CASSPKSGGAIYNEQFF. The CDR3 coding sequence is TGTGCCAGCTCACCAAAGAGCGGGGGGGCGATCTACAATGAGCAGTTCTTC.

The rearrangement joins TRBV29-1 to TRBJ2-1; tentatively, D is TRBD2 (7 bases). This CDR3 is built from 13 residues. Germline V gene lookup returns CDR1 SQVTM and CDR2 ANQGSEA. The ends were cut back, 6 bases at V and 9 bases at J, with 18 bases in the middle. The CDR3 region is CSVGQRLASEQFF. DNA of the CDR3: TGCAGCGTCGGACAGCGACTAGCAAGTGAGCAGTTCTTC.

The J gene is TRBJ2-1, the V gene TRBV6-5, with 7 bases fitting TRBD2. CDR3 length: 13 residues. Germline CDR1 and CDR2: MNHEY and SVGAGI. Losses at the gene ends were 8 bases for V and 4 bases for J; bases not matched to a gene: 5. Written as DNA, the CDR3 is TGTGCCAGCCTCGGGGGGTCGTACAATGAGCAGTTCTTC. This gives the protein CASLGGSYNEQFF.

The chain employs TRBV27 and TRBJ2-6; the D gene is possibly TRBD1 (5 bases). The CDR3 loop spans 15 amino acids. Trimming removed 5 bases at V and 3 bases at J, with 11 bases between. Germline assignment: CDR1 MNHEY and CDR2 SMNVEV (reference sequence). In nucleotides, the CDR3 is TGTGCCAGCAGTCTGCAGGGAAATGGGGCCAACGTCCTGACTTTC. Translating it yields CASSLQGNGANVLTF. Complete variable domain (other parts from reference TRBV27 and TRBJ2-6): EAQVTQNPRYLITVTGKKLTVTCSQNMNHEYMSWYRQDPGLGLRQIYYSMNVEVTDKGDVPEGYKVSRKEKRNFPLILESPSPNQTSLYFCASSLQGNGANVLTFGAGSRLTVL.

The genes are TRBV29-1 and TRBJ2-5, with D tentatively TRBD1 or TRBD2 (5 bases each). The CDR3 has 12 residues. Germline V CDR1 and CDR2: SQVTM, ANQGSEA. The V and J ends lost 7 bases and 5 bases respectively, with 14 bases between them. The CDR3 is CSADSRGETQYF. The CDR3 coding sequence is TGCAGCGCTGACAGCCGCGGGGAGACCCAGTACTTC.

This chain links TRBV5-1 with TRBJ1-1, with TRBD1 as a possible D gene (5 bases). Germline CDR1 is SGHRS and CDR2 is YFSETQ. This CDR3 has 17 residues. V was shortened by 4 bases and J by 0 bases, with 19 bases between the two germline ends. The CDR3 DNA follows: TGCGCCAGCAGCCCCCTGGGGGGTACTTCTATGAACACTGAAGCTTTCTTT. Its protein product is CASSPLGGTSMNTEAFF.

The rearrangement joins TRBV7-2 to TRBJ2-7; D gene uncertain. The CDR3 sequence is 13 residues long. V lost 5 bases, J lost 6 bases, and 14 bases lay in between. Per the germline V gene, CDR1 is SGHTA and CDR2 is FQGNSA. This CDR3 is CASSLRPPSEQYF. The CDR3 nucleotides are TGTGCCAGCAGCCTCCGGCCGCCTAGCGAGCAGTACTTC.

The chain uses TRBV6-1 and TRBJ1-1; D may be TRBD1 (6 bases). CDR3 length equals 13 residues. V dropped 5 bases and J dropped 4 bases, with 11 bases sitting between them. The germline V gene encodes CDR1 MNHNS and CDR2 SASEGT. The CDR3 bases are TGTGCCAGCAGTATACAGGGAGTCACTGAAGCTTTCTTT. This translates into CASSIQGVTEAFF.

V gene TRBV11-2 combines with J gene TRBJ1-4; D is unclear. This CDR3 region has 16 residues. CDR1 and CDR2 from the germline V gene are SGHAT and FQNNGV. V lost 1 base to trimming and J lost 6 bases, with 15 bases between them. The CDR3 region is CASSLGSGVYDEKLFF. The CDR3 DNA follows: TGTGCCAGCAGCTTAGGGTCCGGGGTTTACGATGAAAAACTGTTTTTT.

V usage is TRBV7-9 and J usage is TRBJ2-1, with 7 bases fitting TRBD1. Trimming at V came to 7 bases and at J to 9 bases, leaving 12 bases not matched to a gene. The CDR3 runs 14 residues. Germline V gene data show CDR1 as SEHNR and CDR2 as FQNEAQ (reference sequence). CDR3 in amino acids: CASTADREYGEQFF. DNA for the CDR3: TGTGCCAGCACCGCAGACAGGGAGTATGGTGAGCAGTTCTTC.

The chain carries TRBV29-1 and TRBJ1-2; the match to TRBD1 covers 7 bases. CDR1 and CDR2 (germline): SQVTM, ANQGSEA. The CDR3 is made up of 15 amino acids. V shed 0 bases, J shed 4 bases, and the junction held 8 bases outside the gene matches. This CDR3 is CSVEERGTGVYGYTF. The CDR3 DNA is TGCAGCGTTGAAGAAAGGGGTACAGGGGTCTATGGCTACACCTTC.

The gene calls are TRBV18 and TRBJ1-1; the D is unclear. The CDR3 sequence is 15 residues long. Germline CDR1 is KGHSH and CDR2 is LQKENI. V was cut by 4 bases and J by 4 bases, with 16 bases left in between. CDR3 DNA sequence: TGTGCCAGCTCACAAACCAACGATGTTAGCACTGAAGCTTTCTTT. Its translation: CASSQTNDVSTEAFF.